The 10 T cell receptor beta chains below all came from one sample that was sequenced in a study of graft-versus-host responses after intestinal transplantation. These receptors have no known antigen. Sequencing was performed with immunoSEQ multiplex PCR; in TCRdb, only in-frame clones are kept and a portion is missing. The sample has around 90,000 clones; 92% are singletons. The sample in question was unstimulated CD4+ T cells sorted from spleen or lymph node cells, obtained before intestinal transplant. Receptors originate from a human donor who received an intestinal transplant.

The J gene is TRBJ2-7, the V gene TRBV2; D is perhaps TRBD2 (5 bases). The V and J ends lost 11 bases and 3 bases respectively, with 11 bases between them. Germline V gene lookup returns CDR1 SNHLY and CDR2 FYNNEI. The CDR3 has 11 residues. DNA for the CDR3: TGTGCCGGAGGACTGAACTACGAGCAGTACTTC. It is translated as CAGGLNYEQYF.

The gene calls are TRBV6-6 and TRBJ1-1; D possibly corresponds to TRBD1 (5 bases). The V and J ends lost 2 bases and 1 base respectively, with 5 bases between them. The CDR3 totals 13 residues. The germline gives CDR1 MNHNY, CDR2 SVGAGI (reference sequence). The CDR3 coding sequence is TGTGCCAGCAGTTACACAGGGAACACTGAAGCTTTCTTT. Translated, it gives CASSYTGNTEAFF.

The chain links TRBV2 to TRBJ2-3; TRBD1 matches at 12 bases. Losses at the gene ends were 5 bases for V and 1 base for J; bases not matched to a gene: 10. Germline loops: CDR1 SNHLY, CDR2 FYNNEI. CDR3 length: 18 residues. CDR3: CASSTGQGARRGTDTQYF. The CDR3 DNA reads as TGTGCCAGCAGTACGGGACAGGGGGCCCGCCGGGGCACAGATACGCAGTATTTT. Supplemented by reference TRBV2 and TRBJ2-3, the full variable domain reads EPEVTQTPSHQVTQMGQEVILRCVPISNHLYFYWYRQILGQKVEFLVSFYNNEISEKSEIFDDQFSVERPDGSNFTLKIRSTKLEDSAMYFCASSTGQGARRGTDTQYFGPGTRLTVL.

V gene TRBV19 combines with J gene TRBJ2-7; the match to TRBD2 covers 10 bases. The junction had 4 bases not matched to a gene; V was cut back by 6 bases and J by 2 bases. CDR1 and CDR2 from the germline V gene are LNHDA and SQIVND (reference sequence). The CDR3 extends over 14 amino acids. CDR3: CASRSLAGAYEQYF. As DNA, the CDR3 is TGTGCCAGTAGGTCGCTAGCGGGGGCCTACGAGCAGTACTTC.

The chain employs TRBV6-5 and TRBJ2-5; TRBD1 matches 7 bases. This CDR3 has 13 amino acids. CDR1 and CDR2 from the germline V gene are MNHEY and SVGAGI. The junction had 6 bases not matched to a gene; V was cut back by 6 bases and J by 5 bases. Here the CDR3 DNA reads TGTGCCAGCAGCCTGGACAGGCGGGAGACCCAGTACTTC. Translating it yields CASSLDRRETQYF.

V and J are TRBV5-1 and TRBJ1-2; the match to TRBD1 covers 9 bases. Per the germline V gene, CDR1 is SGHRS and CDR2 is YFSETQ. The CDR3 is 14 amino acids. V lost 3 bases, J lost 8 bases, and 8 bases stayed unmatched. As DNA, the CDR3 is TGCGCCAGCAGCTCACAGGGGGCTACGATGGGCTACACCTTC. This encodes CASSSQGATMGYTF.

The rearrangement uses TRBV10-1 and TRBJ2-6; TRBD2 might be the D (5 bases). Trimming took 9 bases from V and 4 from J, leaving 16 bases between them. The CDR3 length is 15 residues. Germline V gives CDR1 WNHNN, CDR2 SYGVQD (reference sequence). The CDR3 loop reads CASGLVRAGANVLTF. The CDR3 DNA follows: TGCGCCAGTGGGCTCGTGAGGGCCGGGGCCAACGTCCTGACTTTC.

The genes are TRBV19 and TRBJ1-5, with TRBD1 as a possible D gene (5 bases). The CDR3 is made up of 14 amino acids. Deletions cut 3 bases from V and 1 base from J, with 7 bases between. From germline, CDR1 is LNHDA and CDR2 SQIVND (reference sequence). CDR3 coding DNA: TGTGCCAGTAGTATGTGGGGCAGCAATCAGCCCCAGCATTTT. Translating gives CASSMWGSNQPQHF.

The chain uses TRBV30 and TRBJ1-6; tentative D call: TRBD1 (5 bases). V lost 5 bases to trimming and J lost 7 bases, with 24 bases between them. From germline, CDR1 is GTSNPN and CDR2 SVGIG (reference sequence). This CDR3 spans 17 amino acids. The CDR3 DNA sequence: TGTGCCTGGGGCCCACGGGGCCCAGGGACCGAAAATTCACCCCTCCACTTT. Its protein product is CAWGPRGPGTENSPLHF.

The chain has TRBV7-7 and TRBJ2-7; 7 nucleotides align to TRBD1. The CDR3 has 13 residues. V lost 0 bases to trimming and J lost 7 bases; unmatched junction nucleotides: 3. Germline CDR1 is SSHAT and CDR2 is FNYEAQ (reference sequence). CDR3 DNA: TGTGCCAGCAGCTTAGCCGGGACAGCAGAGCAGTACTTC. Translated: CASSLAGTAEQYF.